Listed below are T cell receptor beta chains from one sample, sequenced in a study of OX40 agonist ivuxolimab in advanced cancers. Some clones are missing from TCRdb's copy, which holds only in-frame ones; the method was immunoSEQ multiplex PCR. Seen here are about 26,000 clones, approximately 85% observed once, and the top ten hold approximately 35%. The sequenced sample was CD4+ or CD8+ T cells sorted from blood, obtained in a trial of the OX40 agonist ivuxolimab. Every receptor here comes from an adult with an advanced solid tumor such as melanoma, head and neck, liver or kidney cancer. The CDR3 runs from the conserved cysteine through the conserved F or W. A D gene is named only where the DNA matches it firmly. Clone size appears in some rows only: once, few, many, or a class for an expanded clone.

V: TRBV18; D: TRBD1; size: .; J: TRBJ1-2; DNA: TGTGCCAGCTCACCACCGACAGGGGTTTACTATGGCTACACCTTC; CDR3: CASSPPTGVYYGYTF
V: TRBV14; D: .; size: .; J: TRBJ1-2; DNA: TGTGCCAGCAGCCAAGGGGCTATCTATGGCTACACCTTC; CDR3: CASSQGAIYGYTF
V: TRBV6-1; D: .; size: .; J: TRBJ1-4; DNA: TGTGCCATCTGCCCGGAGGGATATAATGAAAAACTGTTTTTT; CDR3: CAICPEGYNEKLFF
V: TRBV5-1; D: TRBD2; size: .; J: TRBJ2-5; DNA: TGCGCCAGCAACGGACTAGCGGGAGTGGGGGAGACCCAGTACTTC; CDR3: CASNGLAGVGETQYF
V: TRBV4-1; D: TRBD1; size: .; J: TRBJ2-7; DNA: TGCGCCAGCAGCCAGAAACCGGGACAGGGGGCCTACGAGCAGTACTTC; CDR3: CASSQKPGQGAYEQYF
V: TRBV5-6; D: .; size: once; J: TRBJ2-7; DNA: TGTGCCAGCAGCCTGGGACGGGCCGAGCAGTACTTC; CDR3: CASSLGRAEQYF
V: TRBV7-3; D: TRBD2; size: .; J: TRBJ2-1; DNA: TGTGCCAGCAGCGCGACTAGCGGTCCCTACAATGAGCAGTTCTTC; CDR3: CASSATSGPYNEQFF
V: TRBV27; D: .; size: .; J: TRBJ1-5; DNA: TGTGCCAGCAGAATAGGAAATCAGCCCCAGCATTTT; CDR3: CASRIGNQPQHF
V: TRBV27; D: .; size: .; J: TRBJ1-5; DNA: TGTGCCAGCAGTACTAGACCTTATAGCAATCAGCCCCAGCATTTT; CDR3: CASSTRPYSNQPQHF
V: TRBV9; D: .; size: .; J: TRBJ1-1; DNA: TGTGCCAGCAGCGCCGCAGGGAGTACTGAAGCTTTCTTT; CDR3: CASSAAGSTEAFF
V: TRBV19; D: .; size: .; J: TRBJ2-1; DNA: TGTGCCAGTAGTATAGGGGGCTTGAATGAGCAGTTCTTC; CDR3: CASSIGGLNEQFF
V: TRBV19; D: TRBD2; size: .; J: TRBJ2-1; DNA: TGTGCCAGTAGGATAGGGACCCGGGGACTAGCGGGCTACAATGAGCAGTTCTTC; CDR3: CASRIGTRGLAGYNEQFF
V: TRBV9; D: .; size: .; J: TRBJ1-3; DNA: TGTGCCAGCAGCGTAGGGGGGGGAACTGGAAACACCATATATTTT; CDR3: CASSVGGGTGNTIYF
V: TRBV19; D: .; size: .; J: TRBJ2-1; DNA: TGTGCCAGTAGTATTCTCTGGGCAGGTTCCTACAATGAGCAGTTCTTC; CDR3: CASSILWAGSYNEQFF
V: TRBV5-1; D: TRBD2; size: few; J: TRBJ2-3; DNA: TGCGCCAGCAGCTTGAACGGGGGGGCGCTTGATACGCAGTATTTT; CDR3: CASSLNGGALDTQYF
V: TRBV29-1; D: .; size: once; J: TRBJ1-1; DNA: TGCAGCGTTGGGTGGGGGAACACTGAAGCTTTCTTT; CDR3: CSVGWGNTEAFF
V: TRBV19; D: .; size: .; J: TRBJ1-2; DNA: TGTGCCACGAGGGGAATTGGGTCAATCGGCTACACCTTC; CDR3: CATRGIGSIGYTF
V: TRBV5-1; D: .; size: .; J: TRBJ2-3; DNA: TGCGCCAGCAGCTTGGCCTACGACGATACGCAGTATTTT; CDR3: CASSLAYDDTQYF
V: TRBV4-1; D: TRBD1; size: .; J: TRBJ2-3; DNA: TGCGCCAGCAGCCCAATAACAGGGGGGAGCACAGATACGCAGTATTTT; CDR3: CASSPITGGSTDTQYF
V: TRBV5-1; D: .; size: .; J: TRBJ2-6; DNA: TGCGCCAGCAGCTTGGAAAGCTCGAAGGTCCTGACTTTC; CDR3: CASSLESSKVLTF
V: TRBV6-5; D: .; size: .; J: TRBJ2-7; DNA: TGTGCCAGCAGTTGGGACCAAACCTACGAGCAGTACTTC; CDR3: CASSWDQTYEQYF
V: TRBV6-1; D: .; size: .; J: TRBJ2-7; DNA: TGTGCCAGCAGTGTAGCGGAGGCGGCTCACGAGCAGTACTTC; CDR3: CASSVAEAAHEQYF
V: TRBV6-1; D: .; size: .; J: TRBJ1-1; DNA: TGTGCCAGCAGTGTTCTCCGGGACTCAGAAGCTTTCTTT; CDR3: CASSVLRDSEAFF
V: TRBV28; D: .; size: .; J: TRBJ2-7; DNA: TGTGCCAGCAGTTTGGCCGGGGGTCACGAGCAGTACTTC; CDR3: CASSLAGGHEQYF
V: TRBV13; D: TRBD1; size: .; J: TRBJ1-1; DNA: TGTGCCAGCAGCTACAGGGGGCCGAACACTGAAGCTTTCTTT; CDR3: CASSYRGPNTEAFF
V: TRBV7-9; D: TRBD2; size: few; J: TRBJ2-2; DNA: TGTGCCAGCAGCTTGCGCCTAGCGGATATTACCGGGGAGCTGTTTTTT; CDR3: CASSLRLADITGELFF
V: TRBV7-2; D: .; size: .; J: TRBJ2-3; DNA: TGTGCCAGCAGCTTAGGGACGGCTAGCACAGATACGCAGTATTTT; CDR3: CASSLGTASTDTQYF
V: TRBV15; D: .; size: .; J: TRBJ2-1; DNA: TGTGCCACCAGTGAAGACTCCTCGGGCTCAAATGAGCAGTTCTTC; CDR3: CATSEDSSGSNEQFF
V: TRBV6-4; D: TRBD1; size: .; J: TRBJ2-7; DNA: TGTGCCAGCAGTCGGGACAGCGGTTACGAGCAGTACTTC; CDR3: CASSRDSGYEQYF
V: TRBV19; D: .; size: .; J: TRBJ2-3; DNA: TGTGCCAGTAGTATGGGGGGTGGAGATACGCAGTATTTT; CDR3: CASSMGGGDTQYF
V: TRBV5-4; D: TRBD1; size: .; J: TRBJ2-2; DNA: TGTGCCAGCAGCGCCAGTACAGGGGGCCTGAACACCGGGGAGCTGTTTTTT; CDR3: CASSASTGGLNTGELFF
V: TRBV6-5; D: .; size: .; J: TRBJ1-2; DNA: TGTGCCAGCAGTTACCCAAGAAGTAGCCTGCTAGGCTACACCTTC; CDR3: CASSYPRSSLLGYTF
V: TRBV15; D: TRBD2; size: .; J: TRBJ2-3; DNA: TGTGCCACCAGTGAACTAGCGGGTGGGACAGATACGCAGTATTTT; CDR3: CATSELAGGTDTQYF
V: TRBV7-9; D: .; size: few; J: TRBJ2-1; DNA: TGTGCCAGCAGCCTCTTAGGGGGGTACAATGAGCAGTTCTTC; CDR3: CASSLLGGYNEQFF
V: TRBV6-5; D: .; size: .; J: TRBJ2-2; DNA: TGTGCCAGCAGCCCTTATACCGGGGAGCTGTTTTTT; CDR3: CASSPYTGELFF
V: TRBV4-3; D: TRBD2; size: .; J: TRBJ2-1; DNA: TGCGCCAGCAGCCCTACTAGCGGCTCCTACAATGAGCAGTTCTTC; CDR3: CASSPTSGSYNEQFF
V: TRBV10-2; D: .; size: .; J: TRBJ2-1; DNA: TGCGCCAGCAGTGGGACTTCTTACAATGAGCAGTTCTTC; CDR3: CASSGTSYNEQFF
V: TRBV25-1; D: TRBD2; size: .; J: TRBJ2-1; DNA: TGTGCCAGCAGTGACCCCTCCCACCTAGCGGGACCCTACAATGAGCAGTTCTTC; CDR3: CASSDPSHLAGPYNEQFF
V: TRBV9; D: TRBD1; size: .; J: TRBJ1-1; DNA: TGTGCCAGCAGCGAAACTCCAGGGGGACAAACTGAAGCTTTCTTT; CDR3: CASSETPGGQTEAFF
V: TRBV6-1; D: .; size: .; J: TRBJ2-2; DNA: TGTGCCACCGAAGGGGTGGGCACCGGGGAGCTGTTTTTT; CDR3: CATEGVGTGELFF
V: TRBV6-1; D: TRBD1; size: .; J: TRBJ2-7; DNA: TGTGCCAGCAGTGAAGGAGGGACAGGGGGCTACGAGCAGTACTTC; CDR3: CASSEGGTGGYEQYF
V: TRBV4-1; D: .; size: .; J: TRBJ2-7; DNA: TGCGCCAGCAGCCCGAGCCAGGGATCTTACGAGCAGTACTTC; CDR3: CASSPSQGSYEQYF
V: TRBV2; D: .; size: .; J: TRBJ1-3; DNA: TGTGCCAGCAGTCAACGTCCGGCACAGGGCGACACCATATATTTT; CDR3: CASSQRPAQGDTIYF
V: TRBV7-3; D: .; size: .; J: TRBJ2-1; DNA: TGTGCCAGCAGCGCCCCCGGTAGTAATGAGCAGTTCTTC; CDR3: CASSAPGSNEQFF
V: TRBV4-2; D: .; size: once; J: TRBJ2-7; DNA: TGTGCCAGCAGCCAAGATTGGGGGTCCGACGAGCAGTACTTC; CDR3: CASSQDWGSDEQYF
V: TRBV11-2; D: .; size: .; J: TRBJ2-7; DNA: TGTGCCAGCAGCTTACCGGGGGGCGACGAGCAGTACTTC; CDR3: CASSLPGGDEQYF
V: TRBV6-1; D: .; size: few; J: TRBJ1-1; DNA: TGTGCCAGCGAAATGGCTGAAGCTTTCTTT; CDR3: CASEMAEAFF
V: TRBV19; D: TRBD2; size: .; J: TRBJ2-7; DNA: TGTGCCAGTAGTATCCTCTCCGCTAGCGGATCCTCCTACGAGCAGTACTTC; CDR3: CASSILSASGSSYEQYF
V: TRBV9; D: .; size: once; J: TRBJ1-2; DNA: TGTGCCAGCAGCGGCCGACAGGCGACTAACTATGGCTACACCTTC; CDR3: CASSGRQATNYGYTF
V: TRBV7-9; D: .; size: .; J: TRBJ2-7; DNA: TGTGCCAGCAGCCCCTTTGGTGGCTACTACGAGCAGTACTTC; CDR3: CASSPFGGYYEQYF
V: TRBV6-4; D: TRBD1; size: .; J: TRBJ1-2; DNA: TGTGCCAGCAGTCCCGGGACAGACTATGGCTACACCTTC; CDR3: CASSPGTDYGYTF
V: TRBV11-2; D: .; size: many; J: TRBJ2-5; DNA: TGTGCCAGCAGCCATTTTTTTGGACAGTCCCAAGAGACCCAGTACTTC; CDR3: CASSHFFGQSQETQYF
V: TRBV10-3; D: TRBD2; size: .; J: TRBJ2-1; DNA: TGTGCCATCAGTGACGGCGGGAGATTTGTCTACAATGAGCAGTTCTTC; CDR3: CAISDGGRFVYNEQFF